This record looks at one T cell receptor beta chain sequence and its context. J gave up 2 bases and V 0 bases, and 9 bases lay outside the gene matches. CDR1 ENHRY and CDR2 SYGVKD come from the germline V gene. This CDR3 is 18 amino acids long. This entry comes from a study of PD-L1 blockade in urothelial cancer. Time point in this sample: peripheral blood 6 weeks after treatment start. Clones were read by immunoSEQ multiplex PCR, and TCRdb kept only the in-frame ones, dropping some. Of roughly 110,000 clones listed, around 93% are singletons. Here the sequenced sample was PBMCs, taken around atezolizumab (anti-PD-L1) treatment. This sequence joins TRBV10-3 and TRBJ2-3; 9 nucleotides align to TRBD2. The sequence derives from a man aged 55 to 70 with urothelial cancer. The CDR3 nucleotides read TGTGCCATCAGTGAGTCTCCCCAGCGGGGGGCGCTCACAGATACGCAGTATTTT. As protein: CAISESPQRGALTDTQYF.